The next 31 T cell receptor beta chains were all read from a single sample in a study of T-cell reconstitution after alpha-beta-depleted transplantation in children. Researchers prepared the TCRbeta library using unique molecular identifiers, the study reports. TCRdb independently ran MiXCR on the PCR reads; one entry per CDR3 protein. The table shows some 350,000 distinct CDR3 sequences, with 16% occurring only once. Material: PBMCs, mostly from graft donor cells, obtained 360 days after TCRalphabeta/CD19-depleted stem cell transplant. These receptors came from a male patient aged 2 to 9 who had a stem cell transplant for acute lymphoblastic leukemia, so the T cells may come from the graft donor.

This chain links TRBV3-1 with TRBJ1-3, with 10 bases identical to TRBD1. CDR1 and CDR2 (germline): LGHDT, YNNKEL (reference sequence). The CDR3 sequence is 18 residues long. Unmatched junction bases numbered 12, after V lost 4 bases and J lost 3 bases. This CDR3 reads CASSLWVGDRGFGNTIYF. The CDR3 nucleotides are TGTGCCAGCAGCCTGTGGGTCGGGGACAGGGGTTTTGGAAACACCATATATTTT. Drawing the rest from reference TRBV3-1 and TRBJ1-3, the complete variable domain is DTAVSQTPKYLVTQMGNDKSIKCEQNLGHDTMYWYKQDSKKFLKIMFSYNNKELIINETVPNRFSPKSPDKAHLNLHINSLELGDSAVYFCASSLWVGDRGFGNTIYFGEGSWLTVV.

The CDR3 protein is CASSPRTSEGQETQYF. The CDR3 DNA reads as TGTGCCAGCAGCCCTCGGACGTCCGAGGGCCAAGAGACCCAGTACTTC. The chain is built from TRBV9 and TRBJ2-5; possibly TRBD2 for D (5 bases). This CDR3 has 16 residues. Germline V gene lookup returns CDR1 SGDLS and CDR2 YYNGEE. Trimming left V 4 bases short and J 1 base short, with 17 bases between.

V gene TRBV6-2 or TRBV6-3 combines with J gene TRBJ2-3, with D possibly TRBD2 on 6 matching bases. The CDR3 runs to 15 residues. CDR1 MNHEY and CDR2 SVGEGT come from the germline V gene. Trimming stripped 3 bases from V and 3 bases from J, with 13 bases between. The CDR3 loop is CASSYTGVRTDTQYF. The CDR3 DNA is TGTGCCAGCAGTTATACGGGAGTCCGGACAGATACGCAGTATTTT.

The chain has TRBV2 and TRBJ2-7; D is undetermined. The CDR3 sequence is 15 residues long. CDR1 and CDR2 from the germline V gene are SNHLY and FYNNEI. Between the trimmed V and J ends, which lost 5 bases and 5 bases, there was a span of 19 bases. For the CDR3, the DNA is TGTGCCAGCAGTCCTGGGCCCCTCCTGTCAAACGAGCAGTACTTC. Protein sequence: CASSPGPLLSNEQYF.

This clonotype was counted between two and nine times. The genes are TRBV3-1 and TRBJ2-6; D remains unclear. CDR1 and CDR2 (germline): LGHDT, YNNKEL (reference sequence). The germline V and J ends were trimmed by 6 bases and 0 bases, with 6 bases remaining between them. This CDR3 has 14 amino acids. CDR3 coding DNA: TGTGCCAGCAGGCTCCTCTCTGGGGCCAACGTCCTGACTTTC. This translates into CASRLLSGANVLTF.

This clonotype occurred a few times. The chain combines TRBV9 with TRBJ2-1; 10 bases align to TRBD2. The germline gives CDR1 SGDLS, CDR2 YYNGEE. The CDR3 is 17 residues long. V trimming: 5 bases; J trimming: 0 bases; junction bases outside the gene matches: 8. CDR3 DNA: TGTGCCAGCAGTCCCTCCCTAGCGGGAGACTCCTACAATGAGCAGTTCTTC. Amino acids: CASSPSLAGDSYNEQFF.

The J gene is TRBJ2-5, the V gene TRBV18; 7 bases match TRBD2. Germline V gene data show CDR1 as KGHSH and CDR2 as LQKENI. The CDR3 is 15 amino acids. J lost 2 bases, V lost 6 bases, and 9 bases had no gene match. The CDR3 spells CASSPLTSAQETQYF. CDR3 in DNA: TGTGCCAGCTCCCCTCTAACTAGCGCGCAAGAGACCCAGTACTTC.

This clonotype has a handful of counts. The rearrangement links TRBV5-6 to TRBJ2-3; possibly TRBD1 for D (5 bases). The germline V gene encodes CDR1 SGHDT and CDR2 YYEEEE. The CDR3 totals 13 residues. V was shortened by 3 bases and J by 7 bases, with 12 bases between the two germline ends. CDR3 sequence reads: CASSSVQGNTQYF. DNA of the CDR3: TGTGCCAGCAGCTCCGTCCAGGGAAATACGCAGTATTTT. Together with reference TRBV5-6 and TRBJ2-3, the CDR3 gives the full variable domain: DAGVTQSPTHLIKTRGQQVTLRCSPKSGHDTVSWYQQALGQGPQFIFQYYEEEERQRGNFPDRFSGHQFPNYSSELNVNALLLGDSALYLCASSSVQGNTQYFGPGTRLTVL.

This clonotype was counted between two and nine times. For the CDR3, the DNA is TGCGCCAGCAGCTTGTCCGGGAGGAGAGATACGCAGTATTTT. It specifies CASSLSGRRDTQYF. This chain links TRBV5-1 with TRBJ2-3, with 7 bases matching TRBD2. This CDR3 has 14 amino acids. J lost 5 bases, V lost 1 base, and 4 bases had no gene match. Germline CDR1 SGHRS, CDR2 YFSETQ.

The chain is built from TRBV20-1 and TRBJ1-1; possible D gene TRBD1, 6 bases. The V end was cut by 6 bases, the J end by 2 bases, with 13 bases between. This CDR3 is 13 amino acids long. The germline V gene encodes CDR1 DFQATT and CDR2 SNEGSKA (reference sequence). Written as DNA, the CDR3 is TGCAGTGCAGCAAAGGGGGGAAACACTGAAGCTTTCTTT. This encodes CSAAKGGNTEAFF.

This clonotype was detected ten times or more. The chain recombines TRBV10-3 with TRBJ2-7; D may be TRBD1 (5 bases). The germline V and J ends were trimmed by 2 bases and 3 bases, with 20 bases remaining between them. The CDR3 runs 17 residues. CDR1 is ENHRY, CDR2 SYGVKD, per germline. The CDR3 loop reads CAISEGRGTLSHYEQYF. CDR3 in DNA: TGTGCCATCAGTGAGGGAAGGGGCACACTGAGTCACTACGAGCAGTACTTC.

The rearrangement links TRBV19 to TRBJ2-4; D ambiguous. Trimming left V 1 base short and J 0 bases short, with 7 bases between. This CDR3 region has 15 residues. CDR1 LNHDA and CDR2 SQIVND come from the germline V gene (reference sequence). The DNA of the CDR3 is TGTGCCAGTAGTATAGCGGTTCTAGCCAAAAACATTCAGTACTTC. Translation: CASSIAVLAKNIQYF.

This clonotype was detected a few times. The chain has TRBV25-1 and TRBJ1-3; TRBD1 matches at 7 bases. V dropped 3 bases and J dropped 4; count of bases not matched to a gene: 6. Germline V gives CDR1 MGHDK, CDR2 SYGVNS. The length of the CDR3 is 15 residues. The CDR3 coding sequence is TGTGCCAGCAGTGACCACAGGGGTCCCGGAAACACCATATATTTT. Translated, it gives CASSDHRGPGNTIYF.

The table lists this clonotype with a few counts. CDR3 residues: CASSHKFVRGQETQYF. CDR3 nucleotide sequence: TGCGCCAGCAGCCATAAGTTTGTCAGGGGGCAAGAGACCCAGTACTTC. This rearrangement joins TRBV4-3 to TRBJ2-5; TRBD1 matches at 7 bases. CDR1 is LGHNA and CDR2 is YSLEER in the germline V gene. V dropped 3 bases and J dropped 2; count of bases not matched to a gene: 9. There are 16 residues in the CDR3.

This clonotype was seen ten or more times. The DNA for the CDR3 is TGTGCCAGCAGGCCCAGATTGGTCGAAGAGACCCAGTACTTC. This encodes CASRPRLVEETQYF. The chain uses TRBV12-3 or TRBV12-4 and TRBJ2-5; D not resolved. V lost 6 bases to trimming and J lost 3 bases, with 14 bases between them. This CDR3 has 14 amino acids.

The chain employs TRBV4-3 and TRBJ2-3, with a possible D match to TRBD2 (6 bases). Trimming removed 0 bases at V and 1 base at J, with 11 bases between. The CDR3 is 16 amino acids. Germline V gene lookup returns CDR1 LGHNA and CDR2 YSLEER. CDR3 amino acids: CASSQDRGTRTDTQYF. The CDR3 DNA follows: TGCGCCAGCAGCCAAGATCGCGGGACTCGCACAGATACGCAGTATTTT.

This clonotype was seen more than once but under ten times. The rearrangement uses TRBV27 and TRBJ2-7; D possibly matches TRBD1 or TRBD2 (6 bases each). The germline V gene encodes CDR1 MNHEY and CDR2 SMNVEV (reference sequence). The V gene lost 2 bases and the J gene lost 3 bases, with 14 bases spanning the gap. The CDR3 length is 15 residues. CDR3: CASSLIGGRNYEQYF. Here the CDR3 DNA reads TGTGCCAGCAGTTTAATAGGGGGGCGGAACTACGAGCAGTACTTC.

This clonotype turned up a few times. This chain links TRBV19 with TRBJ2-2; D not certain. V was clipped by 5 bases and J by 5 bases, with 15 bases between them. The CDR3 loop spans 15 amino acids. Germline V CDR1 and CDR2: LNHDA, SQIVND (reference sequence). CDR3 in amino acids: CASSPSMVQTGELFF. Written as DNA, the CDR3 is TGTGCCAGTAGTCCTTCTATGGTCCAGACCGGGGAGCTGTTTTTT.

The rearrangement links TRBV4-3 to TRBJ2-3; 10 nucleotides match TRBD2. This CDR3 is built from 19 residues. Trimming at V came to 0 bases and at J to 4 bases, leaving 13 bases not matched to a gene. The V gene's germline CDR1 is LGHNA and CDR2 YSLEER. This CDR3 reads CASSQDLLGAGGPSDTQYF. For the CDR3, the DNA is TGCGCCAGCAGCCAAGATCTTCTGGGAGCGGGAGGGCCATCAGATACGCAGTATTTT.

J is TRBJ2-1 and V is TRBV7-2, with D hard to call. Trimming removed 2 bases from V and 5 bases from J, with 10 bases in between. Per germline, CDR1 SGHTA and CDR2 FQGNSA. The CDR3 sequence is 14 residues long. CDR3 sequence (DNA): TGTGCCAGCAGCTTACATGGGGTCCACAATGAGCAGTTCTTC. It is translated as CASSLHGVHNEQFF.

This clonotype appeared many times. CDR3 in amino acids: CASSLSSLARAYNEQFF. CDR3 in DNA: TGTGCCAGCAGTTTATCCTCATTAGCGCGAGCCTACAATGAGCAGTTCTTC. This chain uses TRBV27 with TRBJ2-1; TRBD2 might be the D (5 bases). CDR1 and CDR2 (germline): MNHEY, SMNVEV (reference sequence). This CDR3 spans 17 amino acids. Trimming cost V 0 bases and J 2 bases, with 14 bases left between them.

With regard to this clonotype: One end of the junction is discordant with germline, which a read error may explain. V is TRBV3-1 and J is TRBJ2-1; D unclear. CDR3 length equals 11 residues. Germline V gene data show CDR1 as LGHDT and CDR2 as YNNKEL (reference sequence). Written as DNA, the CDR3 is TGTGCCAGCAGCCACAGAGGAGATCGGATCTTC. This codes for CASSHRGDRIF.

The chain combines TRBV9 with TRBJ1-1; 9 bases fit TRBD1. The CDR3 has 14 amino acids. Germline trimming cut 2 bases from V and 10 bases from J; bases unmatched to any gene: 9. In germline, CDR1 is SGDLS, CDR2 YYNGEE. CDR3 coding DNA: TGTGCCAGCAGCGTCACAGGGGGCGCGGGAGGAGCTTTCTTT. It specifies CASSVTGGAGGAFF.

This clonotype appeared a few times. This sequence joins TRBV28 and TRBJ2-3; no firm D call. Trimming removed 6 bases from V and 2 bases from J, with 12 bases in between. Germline V gene lookup returns CDR1 MDHEN and CDR2 SYDVKM. The CDR3 runs to 14 residues. CDR3 sequence (DNA): TGTGCCAGCAGCCCTCTGAGCGACACAGATACGCAGTATTTT. Translating gives CASSPLSDTDTQYF.

This clonotype has a count of ten or more. The chain has TRBV28 and TRBJ2-3; D possibly corresponds to TRBD1 (5 bases). Trimming pared 3 bases from V and 5 bases from J, leaving 6 bases between. From germline, CDR1 is MDHEN and CDR2 SYDVKM. The CDR3 has 12 residues. CDR3 sequence: CASSLGLDTQYF. CDR3 sequence (DNA): TGTGCCAGCAGTTTGGGGCTAGATACGCAGTATTTT.

This clonotype occurred a few times. This chain uses TRBV18 with TRBJ1-6, with 7 nucleotides matching TRBD1. The CDR3 extends over 16 amino acids. With 1 base clipped from V and 7 bases from J, the junction kept 7 bases outside the gene matches. CDR1 and CDR2 (germline): KGHSH, LQKENI. CDR3 nucleotide sequence: TGTGCCAGCTCACCACTGGGACAGCTAGGAAATTCACCCCTCCACTTT. Amino acid sequence: CASSPLGQLGNSPLHF. Variable domain in full (rest from reference TRBV18 and TRBJ1-6): NAGVMQNPRHLVRRRGQEARLRCSPMKGHSHVYWYRQLPEEGLKFMVYLQKENIIDESGMPKERFSAEFPKEGPSILRIQQVVRGDSAAYFCASSPLGQLGNSPLHFGNGTRLTVT.

This clonotype was counted only a few times. This chain links TRBV6-1 with TRBJ2-7; D is unresolved. This CDR3 has 16 amino acids. Deletions cut 5 bases from V and 3 bases from J, with 20 bases between. Germline V lookup: CDR1 MNHNS, CDR2 SASEGT. The CDR3 nucleotides are TGTGCCAGCAGTCCAGCGACCCAGCCCCCCTACTACGAGCAGTACTTC. Its translation is CASSPATQPPYYEQYF.

The chain recombines TRBV24-1 with TRBJ1-5, with a possible D match to TRBD1 (6 bases). Germline CDR1 KGHDR, CDR2 SFDVKD. The V end lost 5 bases, the J end lost 6 bases, and 16 bases lay between the germline ends. This CDR3 has 15 residues. The CDR3 DNA reads TGTGCCACCAGTGCCTCGGGGGCAGGAAGTCAGCCCCAGCATTTT. Translated, it gives CATSASGAGSQPQHF.

This clonotype showed up many times. The V call is TRBV20-1, the J call TRBJ2-3; D not resolved. V lost 4 bases and J lost 7, with 15 bases in between. This CDR3 has 13 amino acids. From germline, CDR1 is DFQATT and CDR2 SNEGSKA (reference sequence). CDR3 in DNA: TGCAGTGCTATAGTAGGCAGCGAATATACGCAGTATTTT. It specifies CSAIVGSEYTQYF.

The CDR3 bases are TGCGCCAGCAGCTTTAAGGGGCGGACTGAAGCTTTCTTT. The encoded protein is CASSFKGRTEAFF. The chain is built from TRBV5-1 and TRBJ1-1, with D possibly matching TRBD1 (5 bases). This CDR3 is 13 amino acids long. Looked up from germline, CDR1 is SGHRS and CDR2 is YFSETQ. V lost 2 bases to trimming and J lost 5 bases, with 10 bases between them.

J is TRBJ2-5 and V is TRBV10-3, with 9 bases aligning to TRBD2. J lost 5 bases, V lost 4 bases, and 8 bases had no gene match. This CDR3 is built from 15 residues. Germline values: CDR1 ENHRY, CDR2 SYGVKD. Written as DNA, the CDR3 is TGTGCCATCAGTGTCAGTAGCGGGAGCCCGGAGACCCAGTACTTC. Its protein product is CAISVSSGSPETQYF.